One sample yielded the 15 T cell receptor beta chains listed below, sequenced in a study of Graves' ophthalmopathy and Graves' hyperthyroidism. Beta-chain TCR CDR3 regions were amplified from RNA transcripts. First-round RT-PCR employed HTBI primers, with a second-round multiplex PCR after it. TCRdb analysed the multiplex PCR reads with MiXCR anew, one entry per CDR3 protein. Seen here are around 1,200,000 distinct CDR3 sequences, 36% observed once, and the top ten hold 11%. The specimen was peripheral blood or thyroid tissue (not recorded which). The receptors stem from an adult man with Graves' hyperthyroidism.

This clonotype was observed at least ten times. The V and J genes are TRBV29-1 and TRBJ1-1; 7 bases match TRBD1. The CDR3 totals 11 residues. With 6 bases clipped from V and 6 bases from J, the junction kept 4 bases outside the gene matches. Germline CDR1 SQVTM, CDR2 ANQGSEA. The CDR3 loop is CSVEGAAEAFF. The CDR3 nucleotides read TGCAGCGTGGAGGGGGCCGCTGAAGCTTTCTTT.

The V call is TRBV20-1, the J call TRBJ1-1; the D gene is possibly TRBD1 (5 bases). Between the trimmed V and J ends, which lost 3 bases and 4 bases, there was a span of 12 bases. The CDR3 is 13 amino acids. Germline V CDR1 and CDR2: DFQATT, SNEGSKA (reference sequence). The CDR3 nucleotides are TGCAGTGCTAGGGTAGCCGGGGGCACTGAAGCTTTCTTT. This sequence encodes CSARVAGGTEAFF.

This clonotype showed up just a few times. This chain uses TRBV2 with TRBJ1-6; D might be TRBD1 (6 bases). Per the germline V gene, CDR1 is SNHLY and CDR2 is FYNNEI. Trimming shortened V by 7 bases and J by 9 bases, and 22 bases separated the two germline ends. This CDR3 region has 16 residues. CDR3 in DNA: TGTGCCAGCACAGCCTTGCCCAGGGGTCTTACTTCACCCCTCCACTTT. It translates to CASTALPRGLTSPLHF.

In this sample, this clonotype turned up once. This chain uses TRBV2 with TRBJ2-5; D is unresolved. Between the trimmed V and J ends, which lost 5 bases and 3 bases, there was a span of 7 bases. CDR1 is SNHLY and CDR2 is FYNNEI in the germline V gene. The CDR3 runs 12 residues. CDR3: CASSIGKETQYF. The CDR3 DNA follows: TGTGCCAGCAGTATCGGAAAAGAGACCCAGTACTTC.

The rearrangement uses TRBV12-3 or TRBV12-4 and TRBJ2-7; TRBD2 aligns across 12 bases. The CDR3 runs to 14 residues. V lost 4 bases, J lost 7 bases, and 5 bases stayed unmatched. In DNA form, the CDR3 reads TGTGCCAGCAGTTGGACTAGCGGGGTCGGGGAGCAGTACTTC. Its protein is CASSWTSGVGEQYF.

This clonotype came up many times. The J gene is TRBJ2-5, the V gene TRBV29-1; TRBD1 is a possible D gene (5 bases). CDR1 is SQVTM, CDR2 ANQGSEA, per germline. The CDR3 spans 14 residues. Trimming took off 4 bases at V and 1 base at J, with 13 bases between the two ends. The CDR3 nucleotides read TGCAGCGTTGGCGGTACAGGTATCCAAGAGACCCAGTACTTC. It encodes CSVGGTGIQETQYF.

Ten or more counts support this clonotype. This chain links TRBV24-1 with TRBJ1-4; D may be TRBD1 (5 bases). The germline gives CDR1 KGHDR, CDR2 SFDVKD. With 7 bases removed from V and 5 bases from J, the gap between germline ends came to 13 bases. The length of the CDR3 is 14 residues. In nucleotides, the CDR3 is TGTGCCACCAGCAGAGGACGGGGGAATGAAAAACTGTTTTTT. The encoded protein is CATSRGRGNEKLFF.

V is TRBV7-2 and J is TRBJ1-6; TRBD1 agrees at 8 bases. The V segment lost 5 bases and the J segment 5 bases; nucleotides outside the gene matches: 8. Per the germline V gene, CDR1 is SGHTA and CDR2 is FQGNSA. The CDR3 extends over 16 amino acids. The DNA for the CDR3 is TGTGCCAGCAGCGCAGACAGGGGCCGGAATAATTCACCCCTCCACTTT. This gives the protein CASSADRGRNNSPLHF.

This sequence joins TRBV2 and TRBJ2-1; D not certain. Trimming removed 7 bases at V and 6 bases at J, with 13 bases between. Per germline, CDR1 SNHLY and CDR2 FYNNEI. The CDR3 extends over 13 amino acids. The CDR3 here is CASKAPSSNEQFF. In DNA form, the CDR3 reads TGTGCCAGCAAGGCCCCCTCGAGCAATGAGCAGTTCTTC.

This chain joins TRBV29-1 and TRBJ1-3; TRBD1 agrees at 7 bases. The ends lost 0 bases at V and 0 bases at J; junction bases unmatched: 5. The CDR3 consists of 16 residues. Germline CDR1 is SQVTM and CDR2 is ANQGSEA. The CDR3 sequence: CSVEDRGQISGNTIYF. CDR3 bases: TGCAGCGTTGAAGATCGGGGACAGATCTCTGGAAACACCATATATTTT. Variable domain in full (rest from reference TRBV29-1 and TRBJ1-3): SAVISQKPSRDICQRGTSLTIQCQVDSQVTMMFWYRQQPGQSLTLIATANQGSEATYESGFVIDKFPISRPNLTFSTLTVSNMSPEDSSIYLCSVEDRGQISGNTIYFGEGSWLTVV.

The chain has TRBV2 and TRBJ2-7; tentative D call: TRBD1 (5 bases). This CDR3 region has 15 residues. CDR1 and CDR2 (germline): SNHLY, FYNNEI. The V gene lost 3 bases and the J gene lost 2 bases, with 14 bases spanning the gap. The CDR3 DNA is TGTGCCAGCAGTGACGAAGGCAGGGTCGCCTACGAGCAGTACTTC. Encoded protein: CASSDEGRVAYEQYF.

In this sample, this clonotype turned up a few times. A read error may account for a junction end that differs from germline. The chain carries TRBV10-2 and TRBJ2-7, with 10 bases aligning to TRBD1. This CDR3 has 15 amino acids. Germline V gene lookup returns CDR1 WSHSY and CDR2 SAAADI. CDR3 sequence (DNA): TGTGCCAGCAGCCTTACCGGACAGGGGGCCTACGAGCAGTACTTC. Translation: CASSLTGQGAYEQYF.

This clonotype was observed many times. V usage is TRBV7-6 and J usage is TRBJ2-2; D is perhaps TRBD2 (6 bases). The germline V and J ends were trimmed by 6 bases and 6 bases, with 14 bases remaining between them. Germline-derived CDR1 and CDR2 are SGHVS and FNYEAQ. The CDR3 has 14 residues. CDR3 protein: CASRPRREAGELFF. For the CDR3, the DNA is TGTGCCAGCAGACCGAGGAGGGAGGCCGGGGAGCTGTTTTTT. Complete variable domain (other parts from reference TRBV7-6 and TRBJ2-2): GAGVSQSPRYKVTKRGQDVALRCDPISGHVSLYWYRQALGQGPEFLTYFNYEAQQDKSGLPNDRFSAERPEGSISTLTIQRTEQRDSAMYRCASRPRREAGELFFGEGSRLTVL.

This clonotype was seen only a few times. This chain uses TRBV4-1 with TRBJ1-2, with no clear D. The V end was cut by 0 bases, the J end by 3 bases, with 11 bases between. The CDR3 is made up of 15 amino acids. The germline gives CDR1 MGHRA, CDR2 YSYEKL. This CDR3 reads CASSQDESFDYGYTF. The CDR3 DNA sequence: TGCGCCAGCAGCCAAGATGAGTCTTTCGACTATGGCTACACCTTC.

This chain joins TRBV7-2 and TRBJ2-5, with TRBD2 matching 10 bases. CDR3 size: 15 residues. CDR1 SGHTA and CDR2 FQGNSA come from the germline V gene. Trimming removed 5 bases from V and 5 bases from J; junction bases left unmatched: 8. CDR3 bases: TGTGCCAGCAGCCCCTCTAGCGGGAGCGGGGAGACCCAGTACTTC. Encoded protein: CASSPSSGSGETQYF.